A single sample is the source of the 26 T cell receptor beta chains below, sequenced in a study of vaccination and CD4 T cells after COVID-19 (dated 2022 in TCRdb). The library was produced with PCR. The sequencer listed for this sample is Illumina iSeq 100. DNA from cultured CD4+ T cells underwent TCR sequencing with the Oncomine TCR Beta short-read assay at the Johns Hopkins FTIC core. TCRdb reprocessed the public reads (quality trimming at Q25 with fastp, clone calling with MiXCR) and kept in-frame beta chains. Entries that share a CDR3 protein sequence are merged under the most common genes and DNA. The table for this sample lists approximately 12,000 distinct CDR3 sequences; about 48% of them were counted only once. The ten largest clonotypes hold about 15% of the sample. These receptors' targets are unknown. What the treatment or condition label conveys for this sample: approximately 9-day PBMC culture with coronavirus spike peptide pools or control peptides (ViraFEST assay).

Sequencing input: CD4+ T cells from blood, cultured in vitro. The receptors were sampled from a human donor who had recovered from COVID-19.

The table lists this clonotype with a few counts. The V gene is TRBV23-1, the J gene TRBJ1-2, with D tentatively TRBD1 (6 bases). TRBV23-1 is an open reading frame, and its role is uncertain. Deletions cut 1 base from V and 8 bases from J, with 11 bases between. The CDR3 is made up of 13 amino acids. The CDR3 loop is CASSQLQGGGYTF. CDR3 sequence (DNA): TGCGCCAGCAGTCAATTACAGGGAGGAGGCTACACCTTC.

This chain uses TRBV28 with TRBJ1-1; D unresolved. Germline V gene lookup returns CDR1 MDHEN and CDR2 SYDVKM. Deletions cut 4 bases from V and 1 base from J, with 10 bases between. The CDR3 totals 14 residues. Written as DNA, the CDR3 is TGTGCCAGCAGTTCCCGGACGGGGAACACTGAAGCTTTCTTT. This sequence encodes CASSSRTGNTEAFF.

This clonotype was observed a few times. The rearrangement joins TRBV7-3 to TRBJ2-1; D unclear. This CDR3 has 17 amino acids. Germline lookup yields CDR1 SGHTA and CDR2 FQGTGA. The V end lost 2 bases, the J end lost 5 bases, and 19 bases lay between the germline ends. The CDR3 here is CASSLASHGFEHNEQFF. The CDR3 region has the DNA TGTGCCAGCAGCTTAGCCTCCCATGGGTTTGAGCACAATGAGCAGTTCTTC.

The rearrangement links TRBV7-9 to TRBJ1-3, with 8 bases identical to TRBD1. The germline V gene has CDR1 SEHNR and CDR2 FQNEAQ (reference sequence). This CDR3 has 15 amino acids. Trimming at V came to 2 bases and at J to 4 bases, leaving 4 bases not matched to a gene. This CDR3 reads CASSLMDREGNTIYF. CDR3 sequence (DNA): TGTGCCAGCAGCTTAATGGACAGGGAGGGAAACACCATATATTTT.

The chain combines TRBV6-1 with TRBJ2-5; D may match TRBD1 or TRBD2 (5 bases each). Germline V gene sequence: CDR1 MNHNS, CDR2 SASEGT. V lost 11 bases and J 6 bases, leaving 16 bases between the germline ends. This CDR3 is built from 12 residues. CDR3 sequence: CASQGTAQTQYF. Written as DNA, the CDR3 is TGTGCCTCTCAAGGGACCGCGCAGACCCAGTACTTC.

In DNA form, the CDR3 reads TGTGCCACCAGCATGAAGGGAGGAGGCACTGAAGCTTTCTTT. This gives the protein CATSMKGGGTEAFF. The gene calls are TRBV15 and TRBJ1-1; D remains ambiguous. The CDR3 runs 14 residues. V was clipped by 4 bases and J by 4 bases, with 13 bases between them. Germline-derived CDR1 and CDR2 are LNHNV and YYDKDF (reference sequence).

The chain carries TRBV28 and TRBJ1-2, with 7 bases that match TRBD1. The germline V gene has CDR1 MDHEN and CDR2 SYDVKM. The CDR3 is made up of 15 amino acids. V was pared by 2 bases and J by 2 bases, with 5 bases of the junction left unmatched. The CDR3 spells CASSLGTVQNYGYTF. CDR3 nucleotides: TGTGCCAGCAGTTTAGGGACAGTCCAGAACTATGGCTACACCTTC.

The chain recombines TRBV5-1 with TRBJ1-5; maybe TRBD1 (6 bases). Per germline, CDR1 SGHRS and CDR2 YFSETQ. The V end was cut by 4 bases, the J end by 6 bases, with 14 bases between. The length of the CDR3 is 14 residues. CDR3 sequence: CASSPTGGGQPQHF. The CDR3 DNA reads TGCGCCAGCAGCCCAACCGGGGGCGGTCAGCCCCAGCATTTT.

This clonotype has only a few counts. The chain uses TRBV24-1 and TRBJ2-2; 12 positions match TRBD2. The V gene end was trimmed by 5 bases and the J gene end by 5 bases; junction bases not matched to a gene: 2. Per the germline V gene, CDR1 is KGHDR and CDR2 is SFDVKD. This CDR3 contains 15 residues. The CDR3: CATSVGLAGTGELFF. DNA for the CDR3: TGTGCCACCAGTGTTGGACTAGCGGGGACCGGGGAGCTGTTTTTT.

This rearrangement joins TRBV10-3 to TRBJ1-2, with D unresolved. V was pared by 2 bases and J by 1 base, with 5 bases between. Germline V gives CDR1 ENHRY, CDR2 SYGVKD. This CDR3 has 13 residues. The CDR3 sequence is CAISEGGNYGYTF. As DNA, the CDR3 is TGTGCCATCAGTGAGGGAGGTAACTATGGCTACACCTTC.

DNA of the CDR3: TGTGCCACCAGGGACGCGCTTCGCGAGCAGTACTTC. Translating gives CATRDALREQYF. The J gene is TRBJ2-7, the V gene TRBV6-1; possibly TRBD1 or TRBD2 for D (5 bases each). There are 12 residues in the CDR3. The germline V and J ends were trimmed by 10 bases and 6 bases, with 16 bases remaining between them. Germline CDR1 reads MNHNS; CDR2 reads SASEGT.

The V gene is TRBV10-3, the J gene TRBJ1-1; D possibly corresponds to TRBD1 (5 bases). V dropped 4 bases and J dropped 1 base, with 13 bases sitting between them. This CDR3 spans 15 amino acids. Germline V gives CDR1 ENHRY, CDR2 SYGVKD. The chain's CDR3 is CAISVAGVANTEAFF. The CDR3 nucleotides are TGTGCCATCAGTGTAGCGGGGGTCGCGAACACTGAAGCTTTCTTT.

This clonotype was found once. The CDR3 sequence: CAGVPRLAGYTGELFF. The CDR3 coding sequence is TGTGCCGGGGTCCCCCGACTAGCGGGATACACCGGGGAGCTGTTTTTT. V and J are TRBV30 and TRBJ2-2, with 11 bases matching TRBD2. The length of the CDR3 is 16 residues. CDR1 is GTSNPN, CDR2 SVGIG, per germline (reference sequence). The J segment lost 3 bases and the V segment lost 8 bases, leaving 11 bases of the junction unmatched.

The V call is TRBV29-1, the J call TRBJ1-2, with D uncertain. Per germline, CDR1 SQVTM and CDR2 ANQGSEA. V gave up 4 bases and J gave up 4 bases, with 10 bases separating them. CDR3 length equals 12 residues. CDR3 residues: CSVGSGGYGYTF. In nucleotides, the CDR3 is TGCAGCGTTGGGTCAGGTGGCTATGGCTACACCTTC. Full variable domain (missing parts from reference TRBV29-1 and TRBJ1-2): SAVISQKPSRDICQRGTSLTIQCQVDSQVTMMFWYRQQPGQSLTLIATANQGSEATYESGFVIDKFPISRPNLTFSTLTVSNMSPEDSSIYLCSVGSGGYGYTFGSGTRLTVV.

The rearrangement uses TRBV2 and TRBJ1-2; D ambiguous. V lost 10 bases, J lost 1 base, and 13 bases lay in between. Germline CDR1 is SNHLY and CDR2 is FYNNEI. The length of the CDR3 is 13 residues. The CDR3 sequence: CAIWGGINYGYTF. CDR3 nucleotide sequence: TGTGCCATTTGGGGAGGGATTAACTATGGCTACACCTTC.

This rearrangement joins TRBV20-1 to TRBJ2-2, with D hard to call. Germline-derived CDR1 and CDR2 are DFQATT and SNEGSKA (reference sequence). This CDR3 is built from 13 residues. Trimming pared 6 bases from V and 11 bases from J, leaving 19 bases between. CDR3 coding DNA: TGCAGTGCAAGGTACAGAGGCTTCAACGAGCTGTTTTTT. Encoded protein: CSARYRGFNELFF.

The V gene is TRBV11-2, the J gene TRBJ1-1; 7 bases match TRBD1. J gave up 4 bases and V 3 bases, and 5 bases lay outside the gene matches. The CDR3 runs 14 residues. CDR1 and CDR2 from the germline V gene are SGHAT and FQNNGV. The CDR3 region is CASSFVSGGTEAFF. CDR3 nucleotides: TGTGCCAGCAGCTTCGTTTCAGGGGGCACTGAAGCTTTCTTT.

The chain links TRBV20-1 to TRBJ2-3, with TRBD1 as a possible D gene (6 bases). Germline CDR1 reads DFQATT; CDR2 reads SNEGSKA (reference sequence). Deletions cut 6 bases from V and 3 bases from J, with 10 bases between. The CDR3 spans 12 residues. The CDR3 DNA reads TGCAGTGCGCCAAGGGGGACAGATACGCAGTATTTT. Translation: CSAPRGTDTQYF.

The chain couples TRBV7-2 to TRBJ1-2; D is possibly TRBD1 (5 bases). Germline V gives CDR1 SGHTA, CDR2 FQGNSA. V was trimmed by 5 bases and J by 5 bases, leaving 21 bases between them. This CDR3 is 16 amino acids long. The CDR3 sequence: CASSPEVAAPGYGYTF. In nucleotides, the CDR3 is TGTGCCAGCAGCCCAGAGGTCGCAGCCCCAGGGTATGGCTACACCTTC.

This clonotype was seen only a few times. The V and J genes are TRBV6-4 and TRBJ1-2; D is possibly TRBD1 (5 bases). The CDR3 runs 15 residues. Between the trimmed V and J ends, which lost 7 bases and 3 bases, there was a span of 18 bases. The germline gives CDR1 MRHNA, CDR2 SNTAGT. The CDR3 DNA sequence: TGTGCCAGCAAAAGGACCTTTTCGGGGGACTATGGCTACACCTTC. It specifies CASKRTFSGDYGYTF.

The V and J genes are TRBV19 and TRBJ2-4; TRBD2 agrees at 7 bases. J gave up 0 bases and V 5 bases, and 19 bases lay outside the gene matches. Germline V gene data show CDR1 as LNHDA and CDR2 as SQIVND (reference sequence). This CDR3 comprises 20 residues. The CDR3 is CASSPRNPSTSELAKNIQYF. The DNA for the CDR3 is TGTGCCAGTAGTCCTCGGAACCCCTCTACTAGCGAATTAGCCAAAAACATTCAGTACTTC.

The chain couples TRBV15 to TRBJ2-7; D perhaps matches TRBD1 (5 bases). Germline lookup yields CDR1 LNHNV and CDR2 YYDKDF (reference sequence). With 0 bases removed from V and 4 bases from J, the gap between germline ends came to 10 bases. This CDR3 contains 14 residues. The DNA of the CDR3 is TGTGCCACCAGCAGAGAAGGGGCCCAATACGAGCAGTACTTC. It is translated as CATSREGAQYEQYF.

This clonotype was counted a few times. CDR3 coding DNA: TGTGCCAGCAGCCGGCGGCCGATCCGTATTCGATCTGAGACCCAGTACTTC. Translating gives CASSRRPIRIRSETQYF. The V and J genes are TRBV11-3 and TRBJ2-5; the D is unclear. Trimming removed 5 bases at V and 5 bases at J, with 24 bases between. Per germline, CDR1 SGHNT and CDR2 YENEEA. The CDR3 covers 17 residues.

This sequence joins TRBV5-1 and TRBJ2-1, with 16 bases fitting TRBD2. The V gene end was trimmed by 5 bases and the J gene end by 0 bases; junction bases not matched to a gene: 17. The CDR3 totals 22 residues. The germline V gene has CDR1 SGHRS and CDR2 YFSETQ. The CDR3 DNA is TGCGCCAGCAGATGGACCCTCACTTGGGGACTAGCGGGAGGGAGCTCCTACAATGAGCAGTTCTTC. Translation: CASRWTLTWGLAGGSSYNEQFF.

This clonotype was detected only a few times. This chain links TRBV14 with TRBJ1-2, with D tentatively TRBD1 (5 bases). V was cut by 4 bases and J by 4 bases, with 10 bases left in between. The CDR3 contains 13 residues. Germline values: CDR1 SGHDN, CDR2 FVKESK. This CDR3 is CASSRGYRYGYTF. The DNA of the CDR3 is TGTGCCAGCAGCCGGGGGTACCGCTATGGCTACACCTTC.

V and J are TRBV2 and TRBJ2-1; possible D gene TRBD2, 5 bases. V lost 5 bases and J lost 8, with 19 bases in between. This CDR3 contains 15 residues. The germline V gene has CDR1 SNHLY and CDR2 FYNNEI. The CDR3 protein is CASSISLPLGYEQFF. CDR3 in DNA: TGTGCCAGCAGTATTTCGCTACCACTAGGGTATGAGCAGTTCTTC.